The 32 T cell receptor beta chains below come from one sample, sequenced in a study of blood T cell repertoires in COVID-19. Data came from immunoSEQ multiplex PCR; TCRdb stores just in-frame clones and leaves some out. The sample shows under 25,000 clones, around 83% of them seen only once. The source material was peripheral blood. Receptors originate from a man between 65 and 79 years old with acute or convalescent COVID-19.

The chain uses TRBV7-9 and TRBJ2-1; possibly TRBD2 for D (6 bases). V was clipped by 9 bases and J by 0 bases, with 12 bases between them. Germline CDR1 and CDR2: SEHNR and FQNEAQ (reference sequence). This CDR3 has 14 residues. CDR3 nucleotides: TGTGCCAGTCCCGGGACTGACTCCTACAATGAGCAGTTCTTC. Encoded protein: CASPGTDSYNEQFF.

This chain joins TRBV6-6 and TRBJ1-6; possible D gene TRBD1, 5 bases. The CDR3 is made up of 16 amino acids. V lost 2 bases and J lost 7, with 15 bases in between. Germline V CDR1 and CDR2: MNHNY, SVGAGI (reference sequence). The CDR3 loop reads CASSYGAQGNNSPLHF. As DNA, the CDR3 is TGTGCCAGCAGTTACGGCGCCCAGGGAAACAATTCACCCCTCCACTTT.

This chain's CDR3 is CASSPGQGVLLSYNEQFF. The CDR3 nucleotides are TGTGCCAGCAGCCCGGGACAAGGGGTCTTATTGTCCTACAATGAGCAGTTCTTC. The V gene is TRBV9, the J gene TRBJ2-1; D perhaps matches TRBD1 (6 bases). CDR1 is SGDLS, CDR2 YYNGEE, per germline. The V gene lost 4 bases and the J gene lost 1 base, with 21 bases spanning the gap. This CDR3 has 18 amino acids.

This chain joins TRBV6-5 and TRBJ1-2; D gene unclear. Trimming removed 11 bases from V and 0 bases from J, with 16 bases in between. Looked up from germline, CDR1 is MNHEY and CDR2 is SVGAGI. The CDR3 runs to 14 residues. The CDR3 is CAAAAGDANYGYTF. The CDR3 DNA sequence: TGTGCCGCAGCTGCCGGGGATGCTAACTATGGCTACACCTTC.

The chain employs TRBV11-3 and TRBJ2-1; 13 bases are shared with TRBD2. This CDR3 comprises 16 residues. Per germline, CDR1 SGHNT and CDR2 YENEEA. With V trimmed by 5 bases and J by 4 bases, 5 bases remained unmatched. In DNA, the CDR3 is TGTGCCAGCAGCGCCGGGACTAGCGGGACTTACAATGAGCAGTTCTTC. Protein: CASSAGTSGTYNEQFF. The full variable domain, in which reference TRBV11-3 and TRBJ2-1 provide the parts outside the CDR3, is EAGVVQSPRYKIIEKKQPVAFWCNPISGHNTLYWYLQNLGQGPELLIRYENEEAVDDSQLPKDRFSAERLKGVDSTLKIQPAELGDSAVYLCASSAGTSGTYNEQFFGPGTRLTVL.

The DNA for the CDR3 is TGTGCCAGCAGTGACCAGTACCAAGAGACCCAGTACTTC. This encodes CASSDQYQETQYF. The chain employs TRBV6-1 and TRBJ2-5, with no clear D. The germline V gene encodes CDR1 MNHNS and CDR2 SASEGT. CDR3 length: 13 amino acids. Trimming removed 3 bases at V and 0 bases at J, with 5 bases between.

V is TRBV27 and J is TRBJ1-4; no firm D call. This CDR3 has 13 residues. In germline, CDR1 is MNHEY, CDR2 SMNVEV (reference sequence). V lost 7 bases and J lost 4, with 10 bases in between. DNA of the CDR3: TGTGCCAGCATCGCCGAGGATAATGAAAAACTGTTTTTT. This gives the protein CASIAEDNEKLFF.

Regarding this clone: The junction shows a germline mismatch at one end, possibly a read error. The chain is built from TRBV11-2 and TRBJ1-2; 8 nucleotides agree with TRBD1. Germline CDR1 is SGHAT and CDR2 is FQNNGV. The CDR3 covers 15 residues. CDR3 bases: TGTGCCAGCAGCCTAGATCGGACAGGGCCTGGCGGCTACACCTTC. As protein: CASSLDRTGPGGYTF.

This rearrangement joins TRBV5-6 to TRBJ1-3; 9 bases line up with TRBD1. This CDR3 has 15 residues. CDR1 SGHDT and CDR2 YYEEEE come from the germline V gene. The junction had 4 bases not matched to a gene; V was cut back by 2 bases and J by 4 bases. The CDR3 DNA sequence: TGTGCCAGCAGCTTACAGGGGGCCGCCGGAAACACCATATATTTT. Amino acids: CASSLQGAAGNTIYF.

The table lists this clone with a few counts. The rearrangement uses TRBV2 and TRBJ2-1; 12 bases line up with TRBD2. After removal of 5 bases from V and 9 bases from J, the junction contained 8 bases not matched to a gene. Per the germline V gene, CDR1 is SNHLY and CDR2 is FYNNEI. This CDR3 has 15 residues. As DNA, the CDR3 is TGTGCCAGCAGTCCGACTAGCGGGGGCCTAGGTGAGCAGTTCTTC. Translated, it gives CASSPTSGGLGEQFF.

This clone has just one count. The gene calls are TRBV7-8 and TRBJ1-2; tentatively, D is TRBD1 (5 bases). The CDR3 has 12 residues. Trimming removed 5 bases at V and 7 bases at J, with 11 bases between. Germline loops: CDR1 SGHVS, CDR2 FQNEAQ. The CDR3, as DNA: TGTGCCAGCAGCCCAGGGAGGTTTGGCTACACCTTC. Encoded protein: CASSPGRFGYTF.

The chain is built from TRBV5-1 and TRBJ1-1, with D perhaps matching TRBD1 (5 bases). V gave up 4 bases and J gave up 0 bases, with 13 bases separating them. Germline V gene lookup returns CDR1 SGHRS and CDR2 YFSETQ. The CDR3 is 15 amino acids. The CDR3: CASSPRGEMNTEAFF. CDR3 coding DNA: TGCGCCAGCAGCCCACGGGGGGAAATGAACACTGAAGCTTTCTTT.

This rearrangement joins TRBV19 to TRBJ2-2; TRBD1 matches 7 bases. J was trimmed by 7 bases and V by 5 bases; bases with no gene match: 7. The CDR3 sequence is 14 residues long. Germline CDR1 is LNHDA and CDR2 is SQIVND (reference sequence). In DNA, the CDR3 is TGTGCCAGTAGTGGGGCAGGGGGTATCGGGGAGCTGTTTTTT. Protein: CASSGAGGIGELFF.

The V gene is TRBV7-9, the J gene TRBJ1-2; TRBD1 matches 7 bases. With 5 bases clipped from V and 8 bases from J, the junction kept 5 bases outside the gene matches. The length of the CDR3 is 12 residues. The germline V gene has CDR1 SEHNR and CDR2 FQNEAQ (reference sequence). CDR3 sequence (DNA): TGTGCCAGCAGCCCAGGGGGTAGGGGCTACACCTTC. It codes for CASSPGGRGYTF. The full variable domain, rest sourced from reference TRBV7-9 and TRBJ1-2, is DTGVSQNPRHKITKRGQNVTFRCDPISEHNRLYWYRQTLGQGPEFLTYFQNEAQLEKSRLLSDRFSAERPKGSFSTLEIQRTEQGDSAMYLCASSPGGRGYTFGSGTRLTVV.

V usage is TRBV5-1 and J usage is TRBJ2-1; TRBD1 agrees at 10 bases. V was pared by 1 base and J by 10 bases, with 8 bases of the junction left unmatched. Germline CDR1 is SGHRS and CDR2 is YFSETQ. The CDR3 totals 15 residues. CDR3 sequence (DNA): TGCGCCAGCAGCTTGCCCGGGACAGGGGCAGGGGAGCAGTTCTTC. The encoded protein is CASSLPGTGAGEQFF.

The chain recombines TRBV7-3 with TRBJ2-3, with TRBD1 identical over 10 bases. J lost 3 bases, V lost 4 bases, and 7 bases had no gene match. This CDR3 contains 16 residues. Germline V CDR1 and CDR2: SGHTA, FQGTGA. For the CDR3, the DNA is TGTGCCAGCAGCTCTCTCCGGGACAGGGGTACAGATACGCAGTATTTT. It codes for CASSSLRDRGTDTQYF.

The genes are TRBV28 and TRBJ2-7; no definite D call. The germline gives CDR1 MDHEN, CDR2 SYDVKM. V lost 3 bases and J lost 0, with 3 bases in between. This CDR3 region has 12 residues. The CDR3 protein is CASSFRSYEQYF. The CDR3 DNA reads as TGTGCCAGCAGTTTCCGCTCCTACGAGCAGTACTTC.

The J gene is TRBJ1-2, the V gene TRBV5-1; D is uncertain. The V and J ends lost 0 bases and 5 bases respectively, with 17 bases between them. This CDR3 has 16 amino acids. CDR1 and CDR2 from the germline V gene are SGHRS and YFSETQ. The CDR3, as DNA: TGCGCCAGCAGCTTGGGGCAGGTTCTCACGGAATATGGCTACACCTTC. As protein: CASSLGQVLTEYGYTF.

This clone was seen only a few times. J is TRBJ2-2 and V is TRBV20-1; TRBD1 aligns across 7 bases. The CDR3 runs 15 residues. Germline CDR1 DFQATT, CDR2 SNEGSKA (reference sequence). Trimming cost V 3 bases and J 0 bases; bases outside gene matches: 4. In DNA form, the CDR3 reads TGCAGTGCTAGTCGGGACAGCGCGAACACCGGGGAGCTGTTTTTT. Protein product: CSASRDSANTGELFF.

This clone is a singleton in its sample. This chain uses TRBV2 with TRBJ1-6; 10 bases match TRBD1. CDR3 length: 15 residues. The V segment lost 4 bases and the J segment 5 bases; nucleotides outside the gene matches: 2. Germline loops: CDR1 SNHLY, CDR2 FYNNEI. CDR3 sequence (DNA): TGTGCCAGCAGTGCTGGACAGGGGGATAATTCACCCCTCCACTTT. Translated, it gives CASSAGQGDNSPLHF. The whole variable domain, remainder taken from reference TRBV2 and TRBJ1-6, is EPEVTQTPSHQVTQMGQEVILRCVPISNHLYFYWYRQILGQKVEFLVSFYNNEISEKSEIFDDQFSVERPDGSNFTLKIRSTKLEDSAMYFCASSAGQGDNSPLHFGNGTRLTVT.

The chain carries TRBV6-5 and TRBJ1-1, with TRBD1 matching 10 bases. The V gene's germline CDR1 is MNHEY and CDR2 SVGAGI. The CDR3 sequence is 14 residues long. The trim removed 7 bases at V and 1 base at J, leaving 3 bases unmatched. CDR3 residues: CASKWTGGNTEAFF. The CDR3 DNA sequence: TGTGCCAGCAAATGGACAGGGGGGAACACTGAAGCTTTCTTT.

The gene calls are TRBV5-5 and TRBJ2-7; 12 bases match TRBD2. The CDR3 runs to 16 residues. Unmatched junction bases numbered 4, after V lost 1 base and J lost 2 bases. The germline V gene has CDR1 SGHKS and CDR2 YYEKEE (reference sequence). In DNA, the CDR3 is TGTGCCAGCAGCTTGCAGGGACTAGCGGGTACCTACGAGCAGTACTTC. It is translated as CASSLQGLAGTYEQYF. Complete variable domain (other parts from reference TRBV5-5 and TRBJ2-7): DAGVTQSPTHLIKTRGQQVTLRCSPISGHKSVSWYQQVLGQGPQFIFQYYEKEERGRGNFPDRFSARQFPNYSSELNVNALLLGDSALYLCASSLQGLAGTYEQYFGPGTRLTVT.

This clone was observed once. The J gene is TRBJ2-1, the V gene TRBV3-1 (or the pseudogene TRBV3-2); TRBD2 agrees at 12 bases. Germline trimming cut 3 bases from V and 0 bases from J; bases unmatched to any gene: 18. CDR3 size: 22 residues. Germline V gene lookup returns CDR1 LGHDT and CDR2 YNNKEL (reference sequence). The CDR3 DNA sequence: TGTGCCAGCAGCCATAGTTCTTTACTAGCGGGAGGTACCCTCGCCTCCTACAATGAGCAGTTCTTC. It codes for CASSHSSLLAGGTLASYNEQFF.

The rearrangement uses TRBV5-4 and TRBJ1-2; D perhaps matches TRBD1 (5 bases). CDR1 SGHNT and CDR2 YYREEE come from the germline V gene (reference sequence). V was shortened by 1 base and J by 4 bases, with 8 bases between the two germline ends. There are 13 residues in the CDR3. In DNA form, the CDR3 reads TGTGCCAGCAGCTTGTACCAGGGCTATGGCTACACCTTC. Amino acids: CASSLYQGYGYTF.

The rearrangement joins TRBV24-1 to TRBJ2-3; 7 positions agree with TRBD1. Germline lookup yields CDR1 KGHDR and CDR2 SFDVKD. CDR3 length equals 15 residues. V was pared by 4 bases and J by 3 bases, with 6 bases of the junction left unmatched. Here the CDR3 DNA reads TGTGCCACCAGTGACTTAGGGGGCGGGACAGATACGCAGTATTTT. Translation gives CATSDLGGGTDTQYF.

This chain connects TRBV15 to TRBJ2-2; the match to TRBD2 covers 9 bases. CDR1 and CDR2 from the germline V gene are LNHNV and YYDKDF (reference sequence). This CDR3 has 19 residues. Germline trimming cut 4 bases from V and 0 bases from J; bases unmatched to any gene: 12. In DNA form, the CDR3 reads TGTGCCACCAGCACGCTAGCGGGACGGATTAGCGCGAACACCGGGGAGCTGTTTTTT. Translating gives CATSTLAGRISANTGELFF.

The V gene is TRBV5-6, the J gene TRBJ2-3; no definite D call. The V gene lost 1 base and the J gene lost 0 bases, with 6 bases spanning the gap. This CDR3 contains 14 residues. Germline CDR1 reads SGHDT; CDR2 reads YYEEEE. This CDR3 reads CASSLLSSTDTQYF. For the CDR3, the DNA is TGTGCCAGCAGCTTGCTTAGCAGCACAGATACGCAGTATTTT.

J is TRBJ1-4 and V is TRBV19; D is perhaps TRBD1 (6 bases). V lost 6 bases and J lost 0, with 11 bases in between. This CDR3 region has 15 residues. Per germline, CDR1 LNHDA and CDR2 SQIVND (reference sequence). The CDR3 region has the DNA TGTGCCAGTAGGGACAGCGGCGCAACTAATGAAAAACTGTTTTTT. Amino acid sequence: CASRDSGATNEKLFF.

The chain couples TRBV6-5 to TRBJ1-6, with TRBD1 matching 7 bases. Germline V gene data show CDR1 as MNHEY and CDR2 as SVGAGI. J was trimmed by 7 bases and V by 6 bases; bases with no gene match: 9. The CDR3 contains 15 residues. The CDR3 sequence: CASSSRQGGNSPLHF. Here the CDR3 DNA reads TGTGCCAGCAGCTCCCGACAGGGTGGAAATTCACCCCTCCACTTT.

The chain joins TRBV5-6 to TRBJ2-1; tentative D call: TRBD2 (6 bases). Trimming removed 1 base at V and 2 bases at J, with 10 bases between. This CDR3 has 15 amino acids. From germline, CDR1 is SGHDT and CDR2 YYEEEE. As DNA, the CDR3 is TGTGCCAGCAGCTTGTACGGGAGAACCTACAATGAGCAGTTCTTC. This gives the protein CASSLYGRTYNEQFF. Full variable domain (rest looked up from reference TRBV5-6 and TRBJ2-1): DAGVTQSPTHLIKTRGQQVTLRCSPKSGHDTVSWYQQALGQGPQFIFQYYEEEERQRGNFPDRFSGHQFPNYSSELNVNALLLGDSALYLCASSLYGRTYNEQFFGPGTRLTVL.

The chain carries TRBV5-1 and TRBJ2-1; TRBD1 matches at 7 bases. J gave up 7 bases and V 4 bases, and 8 bases lay outside the gene matches. The CDR3 spans 14 residues. From germline, CDR1 is SGHRS and CDR2 YFSETQ. CDR3 residues: CASSHGDSENEQFF. CDR3 DNA: TGCGCCAGCAGCCACGGGGACAGCGAGAATGAGCAGTTCTTC.

The rearrangement joins TRBV6-5 to TRBJ1-3; a weak D match, TRBD1 (5 bases). This CDR3 contains 15 residues. V lost 6 bases to trimming and J lost 0 bases, with 12 bases between them. The germline gives CDR1 MNHEY, CDR2 SVGAGI. The CDR3 region has the DNA TGTGCCAGCAGACCGACCGACAGCTCTGGAAACACCATATATTTT. The encoded protein is CASRPTDSSGNTIYF.